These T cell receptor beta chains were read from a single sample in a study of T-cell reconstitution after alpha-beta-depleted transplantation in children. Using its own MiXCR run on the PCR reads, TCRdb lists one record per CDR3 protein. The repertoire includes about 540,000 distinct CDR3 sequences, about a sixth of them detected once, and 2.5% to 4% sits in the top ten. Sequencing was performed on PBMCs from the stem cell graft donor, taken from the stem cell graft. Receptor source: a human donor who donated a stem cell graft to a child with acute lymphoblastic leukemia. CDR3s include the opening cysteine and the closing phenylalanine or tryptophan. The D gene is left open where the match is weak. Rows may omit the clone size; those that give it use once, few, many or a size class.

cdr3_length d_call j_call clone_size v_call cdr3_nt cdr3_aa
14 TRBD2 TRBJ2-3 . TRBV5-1 TGCGCCAGCAGCTCGGGGGGTATCACAGATACGCAGTATTTT CASSSGGITDTQYF
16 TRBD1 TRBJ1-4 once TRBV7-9 TGTGCCAGCAGCCGTATAAACAGGGGAACTAATGAAAAACTGTTTTTT CASSRINRGTNEKLFF
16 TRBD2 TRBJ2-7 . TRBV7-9 TGTGCCAGCAGCCATTTATTAGCGGGAAACTCCTACGAGCAGTACTTC CASSHLLAGNSYEQYF
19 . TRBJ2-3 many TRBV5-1 TGCGCCAGCAGCTTGGTTTCCGGGATGGTCTCCGTGAACACAGATACGCAGTATTTT CASSLVSGMVSVNTDTQYF
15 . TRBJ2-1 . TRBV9 TGTGCCAGCAGCGTAGGGGCGTTTGAAGTTAATGAGCAGTTCTTC CASSVGAFEVNEQFF
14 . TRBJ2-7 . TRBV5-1 TGCGCCAGCAGCGTCGCGGGACAGCACTACGAGCAGTACTTC CASSVAGQHYEQYF
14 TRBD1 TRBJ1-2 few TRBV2 TGTGCCAACGATCCGTTGAGGGGACAGGGTGGCTACACCTTC CANDPLRGQGGYTF
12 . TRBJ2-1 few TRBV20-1 TGCAGTGCTAGCCCCCAGGTCTATGAGCAGTTCTTC CSASPQVYEQFF
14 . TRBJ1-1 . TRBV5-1 TGCGCCAGCAGCCCCGACGAGTGGAACACTGAAGCTTTCTTT CASSPDEWNTEAFF
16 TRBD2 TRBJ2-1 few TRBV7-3 TGTGCCAGCAGCCCCTGGACTAGCGGGGCCTACAATGAGCAGTTCTTC CASSPWTSGAYNEQFF
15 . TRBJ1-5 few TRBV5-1 TGCGCCAGCAGCTTGGGAGTAGGGAGCAATCAGCCCCAGCATTTT CASSLGVGSNQPQHF
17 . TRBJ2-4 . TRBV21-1 TGTGCCAGCAGCCCCCTTGGCGGGGTCCCCCCAGAGGACATTCAGTACTTC CASSPLGGVPPEDIQYF
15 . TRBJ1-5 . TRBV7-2 TGTGCCAGCAGCCCCGGGGTCAGGCATAGGCAGCCCCAGCATTTT CASSPGVRHRQPQHF
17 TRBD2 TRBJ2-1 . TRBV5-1 TGCGCCAGCAGCCGGCAGGTTTATCGGGAGGGCCTTAATGAGCAGTTCTTC CASSRQVYREGLNEQFF
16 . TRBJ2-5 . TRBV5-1 TGCGCCAGCAGAGCCCCCCCGATCGGGATCGGGGAGACCCAGTACTTC CASRAPPIGIGETQYF
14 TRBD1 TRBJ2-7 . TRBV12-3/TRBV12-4 TGTGCCAGCAGCGTATCTACAGGGGGCAGGGAGCAGTACTTC CASSVSTGGREQYF
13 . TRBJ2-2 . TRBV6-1 TGTGCCAGCAGCTGGGACTACACCGGGGAGCTGTTTTTT CASSWDYTGELFF
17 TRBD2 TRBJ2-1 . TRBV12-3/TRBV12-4 TGTGCCAGCAGTTTAGGGGCGGGAGGGCTTAATGGCAATGAGCAGTTCTTC CASSLGAGGLNGNEQFF
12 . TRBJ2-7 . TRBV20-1 TGCAGTGCTACAAATTGGGACTACGAGCAGTACTTC CSATNWDYEQYF
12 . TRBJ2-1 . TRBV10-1 TGCGCCACTACTGGCAGGGGTGGTGAGCAGTTCTTC CATTGRGGEQFF
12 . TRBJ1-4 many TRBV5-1 TGCGCCAGCAGCTTACCGGATGAAAAACTGTTTTTT CASSLPDEKLFF
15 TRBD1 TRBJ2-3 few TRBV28 TGTGCCAGCAGTTTAGGAGGACAGGGAGCAGATACGCAGTATTTT CASSLGGQGADTQYF
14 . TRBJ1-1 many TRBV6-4 TGTGCCAGCAGCCGGCGGGCAGAGGACACTGAAGCTTTCTTT CASSRRAEDTEAFF
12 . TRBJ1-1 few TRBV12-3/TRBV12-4 TGTGCCAGCATGCTGGGCGGGGGCGCGACTTTCTTT CASMLGGGATFF
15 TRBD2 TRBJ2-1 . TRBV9 TGTGCCAGCAGCGGGGCGGCTAGCGGGTTGAATGAGCAGTTCTTC CASSGAASGLNEQFF
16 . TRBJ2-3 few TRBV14 TGTGCCAGCAGCCAACTCCGTCAGGGACTCACAGATACGCAGTATTTT CASSQLRQGLTDTQYF
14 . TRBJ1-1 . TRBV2 TGTGCCAGCAGTGAACGGGGGGAGAAGACTGAAGCTTTCTTT CASSERGEKTEAFF